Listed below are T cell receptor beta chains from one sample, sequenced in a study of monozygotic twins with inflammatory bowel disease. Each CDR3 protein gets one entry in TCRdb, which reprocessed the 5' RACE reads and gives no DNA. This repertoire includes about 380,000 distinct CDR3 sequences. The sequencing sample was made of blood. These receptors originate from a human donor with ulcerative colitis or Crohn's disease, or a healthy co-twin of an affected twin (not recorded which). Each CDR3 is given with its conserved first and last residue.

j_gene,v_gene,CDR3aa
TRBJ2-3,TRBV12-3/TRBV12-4,CASSLDRRRGDTQYF
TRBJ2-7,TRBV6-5,CASSYGEGSYEQYF
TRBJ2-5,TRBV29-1,CSVGDRRPETQYF
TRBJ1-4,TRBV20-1,CSAAVGPTNEKLFF
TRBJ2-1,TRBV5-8,CASSEGQLYNEQFF
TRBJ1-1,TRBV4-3,CASSQDWGRGTEAFF
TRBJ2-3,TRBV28,CASSSRDSTDTQYF
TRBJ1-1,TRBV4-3,CASSQDFETATGWVTEAFF
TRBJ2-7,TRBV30,CAWSGSYEQYF
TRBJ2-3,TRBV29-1,CSVANYGQGTDTQYF
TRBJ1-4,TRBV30,CAWSFQRGANEKLFF
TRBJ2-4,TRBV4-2,CASSQDLRGLGAKNIQYF